This TCR beta chain was sequenced in a study of control samples from healthy donors and cancer patients. The germline V gene encodes CDR1 SGHRS and CDR2 YFSETQ. Trimming pared 4 bases from V and 2 bases from J, leaving 15 bases between. This CDR3 is 15 amino acids long. Produced via immunoSEQ multiplex PCR; TCRdb's table is partial and in-frame only. The sample shows approximately 170,000 clones, roughly 92% of them seen only once. The rearrangement links TRBV5-1 to TRBJ1-2; D might be TRBD1 (6 bases). Sequencing was done on a sample of blood. This sequence originates from a man aged 30 to 39 in good health. CDR3 bases: TGCGCCAGCAGCATAGGACAGTTAGGGAACTATGGCTACACCTTC. Translating it yields CASSIGQLGNYGYTF.